This T cell receptor (beta chain) came from a study of read filtering for tumor transcriptome and immune sequencing. Study-level points and caveats: Correlation between methods rose after single-read clonotypes were removed. The sorted CD138-negative fraction was a mixed bone marrow immune population, not purified T cells.

The library was built from around 400 ng RNA with molecular barcoded adaptors for alpha/delta and beta/gamma chains. TCRdb used MiXCR to reprocess the reads, holding one entry per CDR3 protein. The table records 90,000 to 95,000 distinct CDR3 sequences, 20% to 25% of them present only once. V shed 7 bases and J shed 5 bases, with 11 bases lying between them. The CDR3 is 12 amino acids. The germline gives CDR1 SNHLY, CDR2 FYNNEI. This clonotype was recorded at least ten times. As yet, its antigen is unknown. Sequencing was carried out using a population of CD138-negative cells sorted from bone marrow. This receptor was obtained from a donor at least 40 years old with multiple myeloma. This rearrangement joins TRBV2 to TRBJ2-5; D is perhaps TRBD2 (5 bases). The CDR3 here is CASMPGLETQYF. CDR3 bases: TGTGCCAGCATGCCGGGGTTGGAGACCCAGTACTTC.